Following are 5 T cell receptor beta chains from one sample sequenced in a study of regulatory T cells in long-lasting Graves disease. Time point specified: newly diagnosed GD, antithyroid drugs for less than 3 months. From PBMCs, RNA was extracted and then used to make the TCR library. According to the study, TCR beta libraries were built with iRepertoire HTBI primers and CDR3-region Arm-PCR. Using its own MiXCR run on the multiplex PCR reads, TCRdb lists one record per CDR3 protein. Altogether about 540,000 distinct CDR3 sequences are present, approximately 12% being singletons, with the ten largest covering roughly 9.7%. The data also belong to a second study, concerning T cells in Graves' hyperthyroidism and ophthalmopathy.

The sample in question was peripheral blood mononuclear cells (PBMCs), obtained at new diagnosis, from a patient treated with antithyroid drugs. The source of these receptors is a man aged 30 to 45 with Graves disease.

This clonotype has at least ten counts. The J gene is TRBJ2-3, the V gene TRBV11-2; TRBD2 matches 8 bases. The CDR3 sequence is 15 residues long. The germline gives CDR1 SGHAT, CDR2 FQNNGV. V gave up 5 bases and J gave up 5 bases; unmatched junction bases: 9. The CDR3 nucleotides read TGTGCCAGCAGCCAGTGGGCGGGAGGTGGAGATACGCAGTATTTT. Amino acid sequence: CASSQWAGGGDTQYF.

There are a few counts of this clonotype. V is TRBV6-5 and J is TRBJ1-4; 8 bases map to TRBD1. Germline-derived CDR1 and CDR2 are MNHEY and SVGAGI. The CDR3 covers 17 residues. Unmatched junction bases numbered 3, after V lost 0 bases and J lost 0 bases. The CDR3 DNA reads TGTGCCAGCAGTTACTCGGGACAGGCCTCAACTAATGAAAAACTGTTTTTT. Its protein product is CASSYSGQASTNEKLFF.

This clonotype was counted ten times or more. The chain links TRBV27 to TRBJ2-3, with 7 bases that match TRBD1. The junction had 4 bases not matched to a gene; V was cut back by 2 bases and J by 5 bases. The CDR3 is 14 amino acids. Germline CDR1 reads MNHEY; CDR2 reads SMNVEV (reference sequence). CDR3 protein: CASSLTGALDTQYF. CDR3 bases: TGTGCCAGCAGTTTAACAGGGGCCCTAGATACGCAGTATTTT.

As concerns this clonotype: The likely explanation is a read error, given a far larger clone one base away. The chain has TRBV7-2 and TRBJ2-3, with D unclear. The DNA matches TRBJ2-1 better at its end, which makes the J call doubtful. This CDR3 comprises 13 residues. Germline V gives CDR1 SGHTA, CDR2 FQGNSA. The CDR3, as DNA: TGTGCCAGCAGCCTTTGGACGGATAATGAGCAGTTCTTC. Translated: CASSLWTDNEQFF.

The gene calls are TRBV11-2 and TRBJ2-3, with TRBD2 as a possible D gene (6 bases). Trimming took off 5 bases at V and 1 base at J, with 16 bases between the two ends. Per the germline V gene, CDR1 is SGHAT and CDR2 is FQNNGV. The CDR3 totals 16 residues. CDR3 sequence (DNA): TGTGCCAGCAGCCGTGGCGGGGCTTGGGGCACAGATACGCAGTATTTT. Its translation: CASSRGGAWGTDTQYF.